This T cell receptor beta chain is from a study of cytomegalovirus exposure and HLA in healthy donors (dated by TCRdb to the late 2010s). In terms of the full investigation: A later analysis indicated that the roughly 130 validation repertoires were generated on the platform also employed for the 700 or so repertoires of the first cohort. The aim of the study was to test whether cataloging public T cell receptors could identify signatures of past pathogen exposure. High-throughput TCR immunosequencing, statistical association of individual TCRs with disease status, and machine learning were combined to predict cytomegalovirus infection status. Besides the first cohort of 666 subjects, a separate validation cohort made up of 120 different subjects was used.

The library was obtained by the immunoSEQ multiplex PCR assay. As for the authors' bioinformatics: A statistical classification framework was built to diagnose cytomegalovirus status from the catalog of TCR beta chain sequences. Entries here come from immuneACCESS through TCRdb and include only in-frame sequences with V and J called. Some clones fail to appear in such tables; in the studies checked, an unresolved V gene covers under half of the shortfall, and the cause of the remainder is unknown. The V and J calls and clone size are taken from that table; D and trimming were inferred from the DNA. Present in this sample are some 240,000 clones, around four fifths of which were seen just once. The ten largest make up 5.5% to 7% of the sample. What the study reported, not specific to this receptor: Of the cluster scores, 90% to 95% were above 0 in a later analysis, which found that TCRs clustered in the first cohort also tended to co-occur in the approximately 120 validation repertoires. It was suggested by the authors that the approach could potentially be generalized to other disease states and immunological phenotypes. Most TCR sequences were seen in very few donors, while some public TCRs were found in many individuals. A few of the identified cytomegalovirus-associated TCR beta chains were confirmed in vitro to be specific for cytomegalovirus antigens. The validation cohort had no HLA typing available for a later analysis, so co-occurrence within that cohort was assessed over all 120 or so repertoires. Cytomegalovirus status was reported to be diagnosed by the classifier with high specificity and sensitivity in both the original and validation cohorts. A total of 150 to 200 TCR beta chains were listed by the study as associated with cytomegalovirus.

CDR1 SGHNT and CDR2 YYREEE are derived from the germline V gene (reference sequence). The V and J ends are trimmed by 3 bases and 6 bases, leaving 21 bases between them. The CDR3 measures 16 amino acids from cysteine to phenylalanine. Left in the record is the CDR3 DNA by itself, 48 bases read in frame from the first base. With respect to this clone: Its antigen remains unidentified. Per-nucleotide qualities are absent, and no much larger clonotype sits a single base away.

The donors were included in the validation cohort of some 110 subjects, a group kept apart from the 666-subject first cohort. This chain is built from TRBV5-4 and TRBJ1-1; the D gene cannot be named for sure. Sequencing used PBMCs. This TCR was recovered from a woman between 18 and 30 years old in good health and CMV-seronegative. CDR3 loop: CASSYRRQTMAAEAFF. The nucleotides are TGTGCCAGCAGCTACCGACGCCAAACGATGGCGGCTGAAGCTTTCTTT.